A single sample gave rise to the 10 T cell receptor beta chains below, sequenced in a study of blood T cell repertoires in COVID-19. TCRdb's table, derived via immunoSEQ multiplex PCR, lists solely in-frame clones and lacks some. The sample lists around 230,000 clones, around nine tenths occurring once. Sequenced material: PBMCs or T cells enriched from blood (not recorded which). The receptors were sampled from a woman aged 30 to 39 with acute COVID-19.

The chain uses TRBV28 and TRBJ1-2; a possible D gene is TRBD1 (5 bases). The CDR3 covers 15 residues. CDR1 and CDR2 from the germline V gene are MDHEN and SYDVKM. V gave up 10 bases and J gave up 0 bases, with 18 bases separating them. Here the CDR3 DNA reads TGTGCCACCGGTGGGGGGGGACCGCCTAACTATGGCTACACCTTC. This codes for CATGGGGPPNYGYTF.

The genes are TRBV5-1 and TRBJ2-7; TRBD2 matches at 11 bases. V lost 3 bases and J lost 0; bases outside the gene matches: 2. The CDR3 contains 15 residues. The V gene's germline CDR1 is SGHRS and CDR2 YFSETQ. The CDR3: CASSWGTSGSYEQYF. DNA of the CDR3: TGCGCCAGCAGCTGGGGGACTAGCGGCTCCTACGAGCAGTACTTC.

The V and J genes are TRBV4-1 and TRBJ1-1, with D possibly TRBD1 on 5 matching bases. The CDR3 runs 15 residues. Looked up from germline, CDR1 is MGHRA and CDR2 is YSYEKL. Trimming removed 4 bases at V and 4 bases at J, with 16 bases between. The CDR3 reads CASSLRTGGSTEAFF. In DNA, the CDR3 is TGCGCCAGCAGCCTCAGAACGGGGGGGAGCACTGAAGCTTTCTTT.

CDR3 in DNA: TGTGCCAGCAGTTCCCACACTAGCGGGGGTGAGACCCAGTACTTC. Amino acid sequence: CASSSHTSGGETQYF. The chain has TRBV6-2 or TRBV6-3 and TRBJ2-5; 11 bases fit TRBD2. The V and J ends lost 4 bases and 5 bases, in that order; junction bases with no gene match: 6. Per the germline V gene, CDR1 is MNHEY and CDR2 is SVGEGT. This CDR3 comprises 15 residues.

This rearrangement joins TRBV6-5 to TRBJ2-7; a possible D gene is TRBD1 (8 bases). CDR3 length equals 15 residues. The germline CDR1 and CDR2 sequences are MNHEY and SVGAGI. Trimming pared 0 bases from V and 6 bases from J, leaving 15 bases between. The CDR3 region has the DNA TGTGCCAGCAGTTACTCCGAGACAGGGGAGGGCGAGCAGTACTTC. Protein: CASSYSETGEGEQYF.

The chain has TRBV29-1 and TRBJ1-2, with TRBD1 as a possible D gene (6 bases). Germline V gene lookup returns CDR1 SQVTM and CDR2 ANQGSEA. The length of the CDR3 is 13 residues. Here the CDR3 reads CSLGRMAGDGYTF. CDR3 in DNA: TGCAGTCTTGGACGGATGGCAGGGGACGGCTACACCTTC.

This chain connects TRBV2 to TRBJ1-2; D is undetermined. This CDR3 contains 14 residues. V lost 2 bases and J 8 bases, leaving 15 bases between the germline ends. Germline loops: CDR1 SNHLY, CDR2 FYNNEI. The CDR3 bases are TGTGCCAGCAGTGAACAGGCTATTTATTACGGCTACACCTTC. As protein: CASSEQAIYYGYTF.

The chain uses TRBV28 and TRBJ2-7; D is unresolved. The germline V gene has CDR1 MDHEN and CDR2 SYDVKM. V lost 5 bases, J lost 5 bases, and 10 bases lay in between. This CDR3 contains 12 residues. This CDR3 is CASSLHPDEQYF. CDR3 coding DNA: TGTGCCAGCAGTCTTCACCCGGACGAGCAGTACTTC.

Concerning this clone itself: The sample holds other DNA sequences that translate to the same CDR3. The chain links TRBV15 to TRBJ1-5; D gene unclear. The V gene lost 5 bases and the J gene lost 6 bases, with 11 bases spanning the gap. The CDR3 has 13 amino acids. From germline, CDR1 is LNHNV and CDR2 YYDKDF (reference sequence). The CDR3 bases are TGTGCCACCAGCTCACACCCGGGTCAGCCCCAGCATTTT. This codes for CATSSHPGQPQHF.

The rearrangement joins TRBV6-6 to TRBJ1-2, with D perhaps TRBD1 (5 bases). Trimming removed 6 bases at V and 3 bases at J, with 11 bases between. The CDR3 contains 13 residues. The germline V gene encodes CDR1 MNHNY and CDR2 SVGAGI (reference sequence). CDR3 coding DNA: TGTGCCAGCAGATCGGACACGTACTATGGCTACACCTTC. Amino acid sequence: CASRSDTYYGYTF.